This T cell receptor beta chain is from a study of T cells after yellow fever vaccination. This clonotype was observed a handful of times. The target antigen is unknown. Whole-study findings and limits: A weaker secondary response peaked on day 5, the primary on day 15. The study noted that FACS-sorted repertoires could contain abundant clonotypes contaminating from the bulk population.

TCRdb passed the 5' RACE reads through MiXCR, listing each CDR3 protein once. The sample consists of 110,000 to 150,000 distinct CDR3 sequences, 6.6% of them appearing once. Source: CD4+ T cells sorted from PBMCs, taken 10 days after the yellow fever booster vaccination. The receptor was derived from a man between 25 and 39 years old who received the YFV17D yellow fever vaccine.

CDR3 protein: CSVPSPTTRLAATDTQYF. The CDR3 bases are TGCAGCGTTCCTTCCCCTACAACACGACTAGCGGCCACAGATACGCAGTATTTT. J is TRBJ2-3 and V is TRBV29-1, with TRBD2 matching 9 bases. Germline V gene data show CDR1 as SQVTM and CDR2 as ANQGSEA. V shed 5 bases and J 2 bases; nucleotides not matched to a gene: 17. The CDR3 is 18 amino acids.